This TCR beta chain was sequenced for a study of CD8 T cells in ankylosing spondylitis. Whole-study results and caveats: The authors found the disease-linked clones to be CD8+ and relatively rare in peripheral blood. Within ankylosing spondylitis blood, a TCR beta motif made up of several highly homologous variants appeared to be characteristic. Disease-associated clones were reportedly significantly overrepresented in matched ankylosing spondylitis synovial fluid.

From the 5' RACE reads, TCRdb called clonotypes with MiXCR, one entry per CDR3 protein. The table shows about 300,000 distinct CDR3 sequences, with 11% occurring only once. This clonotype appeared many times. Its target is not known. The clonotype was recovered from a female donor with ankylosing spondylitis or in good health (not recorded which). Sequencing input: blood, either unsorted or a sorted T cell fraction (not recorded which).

The chain's CDR3 is CASSVAPSENEKLFF. As DNA, the CDR3 is TGTGCCAGCAGCGTAGCTCCTAGCGAGAATGAAAAACTGTTTTTT. The V call is TRBV9, the J call TRBJ1-4; D is uncertain. Germline V gives CDR1 SGDLS, CDR2 YYNGEE. Trimming pared 0 bases from V and 5 bases from J, leaving 11 bases between. This CDR3 spans 15 amino acids. Drawing the rest from reference TRBV9 and TRBJ1-4, the complete variable domain is DSGVTQTPKHLITATGQRVTLRCSPRSGDLSVYWYQQSLDQGLQFLIQYYNGEERAKGNILERFSAQQFPDLHSELNLSSLELGDSALYFCASSVAPSENEKLFFGSGTQLSVL.